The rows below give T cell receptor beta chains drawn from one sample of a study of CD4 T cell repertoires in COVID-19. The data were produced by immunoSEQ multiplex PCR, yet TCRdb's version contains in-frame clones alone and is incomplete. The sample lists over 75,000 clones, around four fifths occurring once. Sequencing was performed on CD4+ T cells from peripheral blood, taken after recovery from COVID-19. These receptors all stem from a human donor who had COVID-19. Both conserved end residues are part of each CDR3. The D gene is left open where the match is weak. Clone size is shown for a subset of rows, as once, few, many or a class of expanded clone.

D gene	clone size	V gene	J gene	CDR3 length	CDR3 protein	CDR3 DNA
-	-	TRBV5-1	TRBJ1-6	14	CASSSGGGVSPLHF	TGCGCCAGCAGCTCCGGTGGGGGAGTTTCACCCCTCCACTTT
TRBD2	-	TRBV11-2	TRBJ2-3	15	CASRYLAGGTDTQYF	TGTGCCAGCAGATATCTAGCGGGAGGGACAGATACGCAGTATTTT
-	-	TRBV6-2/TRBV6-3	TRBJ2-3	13	CASTPALGFPQYF	TGTGCCAGCACCCCTGCCTTGGGGTTTCCGCAGTATTTT
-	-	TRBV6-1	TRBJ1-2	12	CASSEQAGGYTF	TGTGCCAGCAGTGAGCAGGCTGGAGGCTACACCTTC
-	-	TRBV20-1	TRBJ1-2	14	CSASSPGAGNGYTF	TGCAGTGCTAGTAGTCCGGGGGCGGGTAATGGCTACACCTTC
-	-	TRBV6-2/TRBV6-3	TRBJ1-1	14	CASSWTTAGTEAFF	TGTGCCAGCAGTTGGACGACAGCCGGCACTGAAGCTTTCTTT
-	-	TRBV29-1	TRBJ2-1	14	CSETSGVSYNEQFF	TGCAGCGAAACCTCAGGGGTTTCCTACAATGAGCAATTCTTC
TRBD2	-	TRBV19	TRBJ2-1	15	CASSIKREGPNEQFF	TGTGCCAGTAGTATAAAGCGGGAGGGCCCTAATGAGCAGTTCTTC
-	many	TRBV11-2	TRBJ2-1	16	CASSLDGSRSYNEQFF	TGTGCCAGCAGCTTAGACGGGAGCAGATCCTACAATGAGCAGTTCTTC
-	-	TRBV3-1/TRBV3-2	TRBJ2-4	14	CASTSALGGNIQYF	TGTGCCAGCACCTCCGCGTTAGGGGGGAACATTCAGTACTTC
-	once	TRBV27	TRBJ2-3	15	CASSYQMRGWDTQYF	TGTGCCAGCAGTTACCAAATGCGGGGCTGGGATACGCAGTATTTT
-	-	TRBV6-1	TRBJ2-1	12	CASSERGLGQFF	TGTGCCAGCAGTGAAAGGGGGTTGGGGCAGTTCTTC
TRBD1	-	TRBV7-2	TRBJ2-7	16	CASSAQGRQGVDEQYF	TGTGCCAGCAGCGCACAAGGGCGGCAGGGGGTGGACGAGCAGTACTTC
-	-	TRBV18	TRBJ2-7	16	CASSPPQTGDLRWQYF	TGTGCCAGCTCACCACCGCAGACAGGAGACTTACGATGGCAGTACTTC
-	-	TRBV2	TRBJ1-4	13	CASTGRVQEKLFF	TGTGCCAGCACGGGCAGGGTGCAGGAAAAACTGTTTTTT
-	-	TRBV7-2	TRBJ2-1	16	CASSFRSAGSRNEQFF	TGTGCCAGCAGCTTTAGGTCGGCCGGGTCTAGGAATGAGCAGTTCTTC
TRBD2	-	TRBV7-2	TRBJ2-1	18	CASSFQTSGLLGYNEQFF	TGTGCCAGCAGCTTCCAGACTAGCGGGTTGTTGGGATACAATGAGCAGTTCTTC
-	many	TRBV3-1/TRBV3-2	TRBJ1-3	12	CASRNPGNTIYF	TGTGCCAGCAGGAATCCGGGAAACACCATATATTTT
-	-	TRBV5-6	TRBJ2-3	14	CASSLAGLSDTQYF	TGTGCCAGCAGCTTGGCGGGGTTGTCAGATACGCAGTATTTT
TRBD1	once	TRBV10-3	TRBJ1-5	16	CATVDRDRGSDQPQHF	TGTGCCACTGTAGACCGGGACAGGGGGTCTGATCAGCCCCAGCATTTT
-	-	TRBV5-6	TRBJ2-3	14	CASSSYVSTDTQYF	TGTGCCAGCAGCTCCTACGTCAGCACAGATACGCAGTATTTT
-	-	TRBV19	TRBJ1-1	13	CASNRGGDAEAFF	TGTGCCAGTAATCGGGGCGGGGACGCTGAAGCTTTCTTT
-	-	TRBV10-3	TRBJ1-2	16	CAISDSTQGKGKGYTF	TGTGCCATCAGTGACTCGACTCAGGGCAAGGGGAAGGGCTACACCTTC
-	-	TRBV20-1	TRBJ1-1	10	CSALTPEAFF	TGCAGTGCCCTCACGCCAGAAGCTTTCTTT
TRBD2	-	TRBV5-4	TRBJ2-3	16	CASSPESGRRTDTQYF	TGTGCCAGCAGCCCAGAGAGCGGGAGGAGGACAGATACGCAGTATTTT
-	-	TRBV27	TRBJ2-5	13	CASRYVVGKTQYF	TGTGCCAGCAGGTATGTGGTGGGGAAGACCCAGTACTTC
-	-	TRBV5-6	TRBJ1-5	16	CASSQKRQAGDQPQHF	TGTGCCAGCAGCCAAAAGAGGCAGGCAGGGGATCAGCCCCAGCATTTT
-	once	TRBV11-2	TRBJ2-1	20	CASSLEGQGYRASTYNEQFF	TGTGCCAGCAGCTTAGAAGGGCAGGGGTACAGAGCGTCAACCTACAATGAGCAGTTCTTC
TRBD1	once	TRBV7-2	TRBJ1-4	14	CASSLGQGGEKLFF	TGTGCCAGCAGCTTGGGACAGGGTGGGGAAAAACTGTTTTTT
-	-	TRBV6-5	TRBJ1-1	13	CASSSKRNTEAFF	TGTGCCAGCAGTAGTAAACGGAACACTGAAGCTTTCTTT
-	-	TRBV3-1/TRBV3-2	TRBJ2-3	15	CASSRGNTGPNTQYF	TGTGCCAGCAGTCGGGGGAACACCGGGCCCAATACGCAGTATTTT
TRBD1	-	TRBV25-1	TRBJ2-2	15	CASSGWTGNTGELFF	TGTGCCAGCAGTGGCTGGACAGGGAACACCGGGGAGCTGTTTTTT
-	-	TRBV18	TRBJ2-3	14	CASSSERVGDTQYF	TGTGCCAGCTCGTCGGAAAGGGTGGGGGATACGCAGTATTTT
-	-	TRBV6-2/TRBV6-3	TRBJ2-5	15	CASSPRGAPKETQYF	TGTGCCAGCAGCCCCCGGGGGGCGCCTAAAGAGACCCAGTACTTC